A single sample gave rise to the 5 T cell receptor beta chains below, sequenced in a study of T cell responses to AZD1222 COVID-19 vaccine. The protocol was immunoSEQ multiplex PCR, while the TCRdb copy is restricted to in-frame clones and leaves out a portion. The table records approximately 220,000 clones, roughly 91% of them present only once. This specimen was peripheral blood, taken on day 0 of MenACWY control vaccination. Source of these receptors: an adult in good health.

This clone was recorded a few times. This chain joins TRBV19 and TRBJ1-5; maybe TRBD1 (6 bases). With 9 bases removed from V and 7 bases from J, the gap between germline ends came to 22 bases. The CDR3 length is 15 residues. The germline V gene encodes CDR1 LNHDA and CDR2 SQIVND (reference sequence). CDR3 coding DNA: TGTGCCAGCAGTCATGCCGGGGGGCGCATCCAGCCCCAGCATTTT. Protein product: CASSHAGGRIQPQHF.

V and J are TRBV28 and TRBJ1-6; TRBD1 agrees at 10 bases. The V gene's germline CDR1 is MDHEN and CDR2 SYDVKM. Unmatched junction bases numbered 5, after V lost 11 bases and J lost 7 bases. CDR3 length: 13 residues. The CDR3 bases are TGTGCCGCAGCGGACAGGGGGAATTCACCCCTCCACTTT. Its translation: CAAADRGNSPLHF. The variable domain in full, completed from reference TRBV28 and TRBJ1-6, reads DVKVTQSSRYLVKRTGEKVFLECVQDMDHENMFWYRQDPGLGLRLIYFSYDVKMKEKGDIPEGYSVSREKKERFSLILESASTNQTSMYLCAAADRGNSPLHFGNGTRLTVT.

The chain links TRBV6-2 or TRBV6-3 to TRBJ1-5; no clear D. This CDR3 comprises 14 residues. The germline gives CDR1 MNHEY, CDR2 SVGEGT. V lost 6 bases, J lost 5 bases, and 14 bases lay in between. Written as DNA, the CDR3 is TGTGCCAGCAGCTCTCTTGGACCGCATCAGCCCCAGCATTTT. Translated: CASSSLGPHQPQHF.

The chain combines TRBV2 with TRBJ1-2; 9 nucleotides line up with TRBD1. In germline, CDR1 is SNHLY, CDR2 FYNNEI. Trimming cost V 4 bases and J 12 bases; bases outside gene matches: 9. CDR3 length: 13 residues. The DNA for the CDR3 is TGTGCCAGCAGTGTCCTGGGACAGGGAGTGAACACCTTC. Translation gives CASSVLGQGVNTF.

The chain joins TRBV28 to TRBJ2-1; D is undetermined. V lost 2 bases, J lost 8 bases, and 7 bases lay in between. The CDR3 runs 12 residues. Germline lookup yields CDR1 MDHEN and CDR2 SYDVKM. The CDR3 is CASSLPRDEQFF. The CDR3 DNA sequence: TGTGCCAGCAGTTTACCAAGGGATGAGCAGTTCTTC.